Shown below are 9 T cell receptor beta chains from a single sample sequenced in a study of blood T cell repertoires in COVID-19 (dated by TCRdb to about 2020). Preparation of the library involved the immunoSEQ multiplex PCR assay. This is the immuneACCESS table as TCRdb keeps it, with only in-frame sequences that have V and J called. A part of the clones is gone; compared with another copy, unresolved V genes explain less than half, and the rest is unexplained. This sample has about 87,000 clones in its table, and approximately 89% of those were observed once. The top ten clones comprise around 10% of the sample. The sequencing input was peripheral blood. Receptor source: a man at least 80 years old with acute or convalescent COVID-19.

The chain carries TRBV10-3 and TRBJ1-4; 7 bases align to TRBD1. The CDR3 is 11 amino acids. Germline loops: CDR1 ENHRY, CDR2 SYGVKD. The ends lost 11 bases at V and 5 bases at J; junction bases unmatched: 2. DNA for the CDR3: TGTGCCTCCAGGGGGAATGAAAAACTGTTTTTT. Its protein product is CASRGNEKLFF.

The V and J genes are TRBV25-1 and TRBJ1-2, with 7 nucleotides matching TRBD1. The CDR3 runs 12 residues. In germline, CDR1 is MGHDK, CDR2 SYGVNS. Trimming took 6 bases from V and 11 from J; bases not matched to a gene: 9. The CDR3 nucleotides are TGTGCCAGCAGCGAGGGACAGCCGCCTTACACCTTC. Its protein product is CASSEGQPPYTF.

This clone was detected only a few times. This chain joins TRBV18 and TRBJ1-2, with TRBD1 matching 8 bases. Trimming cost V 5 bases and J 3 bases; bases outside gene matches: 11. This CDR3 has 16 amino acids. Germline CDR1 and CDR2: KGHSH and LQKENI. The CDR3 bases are TGTGCCAGCTCAAGTCGAACCGAGACAGGGGACTATGGCTACACCTTC. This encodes CASSSRTETGDYGYTF.

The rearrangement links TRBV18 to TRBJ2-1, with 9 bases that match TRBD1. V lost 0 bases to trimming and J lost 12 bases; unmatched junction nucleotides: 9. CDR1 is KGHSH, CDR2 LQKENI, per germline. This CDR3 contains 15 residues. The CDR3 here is CASSPPGQGEIGQFF. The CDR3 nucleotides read TGTGCCAGCTCACCACCGGGACAGGGAGAGATAGGGCAGTTCTTC.

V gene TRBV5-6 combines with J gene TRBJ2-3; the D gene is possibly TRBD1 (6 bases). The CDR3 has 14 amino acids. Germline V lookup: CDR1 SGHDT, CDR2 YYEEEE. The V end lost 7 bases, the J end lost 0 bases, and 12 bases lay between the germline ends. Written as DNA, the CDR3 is TGTGCCAGCGGCTACAGGGCTAGCACAGATACGCAGTATTTT. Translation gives CASGYRASTDTQYF.

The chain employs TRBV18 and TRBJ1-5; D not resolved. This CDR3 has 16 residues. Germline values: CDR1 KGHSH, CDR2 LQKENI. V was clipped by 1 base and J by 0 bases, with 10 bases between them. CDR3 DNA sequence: TGTGCCAGCTCACCACAGGTACTAAATAGCAATCAGCCCCAGCATTTT. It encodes CASSPQVLNSNQPQHF.

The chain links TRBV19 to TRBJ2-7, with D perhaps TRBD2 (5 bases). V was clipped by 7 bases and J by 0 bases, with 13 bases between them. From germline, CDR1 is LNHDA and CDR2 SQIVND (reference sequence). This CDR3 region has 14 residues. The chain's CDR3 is CASKVFGDSYEQYF. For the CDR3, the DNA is TGTGCCAGTAAGGTTTTCGGGGACTCCTACGAGCAGTACTTC.

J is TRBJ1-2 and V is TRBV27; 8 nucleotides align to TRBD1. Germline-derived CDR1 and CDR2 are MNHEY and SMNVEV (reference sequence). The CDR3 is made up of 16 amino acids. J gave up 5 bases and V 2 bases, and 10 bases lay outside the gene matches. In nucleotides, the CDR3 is TGTGCCAGCAGTTTAGGCCTCCGAGGACAGGGTTATGGCTACACCTTC. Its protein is CASSLGLRGQGYGYTF.

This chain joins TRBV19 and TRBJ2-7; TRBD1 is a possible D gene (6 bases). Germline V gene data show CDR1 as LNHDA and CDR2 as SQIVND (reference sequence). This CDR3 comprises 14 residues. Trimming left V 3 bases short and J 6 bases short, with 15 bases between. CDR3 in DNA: TGTGCCAGTAGTATGGTACAGGGAGCCTCCGAGCAGTACTTC. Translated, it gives CASSMVQGASEQYF.